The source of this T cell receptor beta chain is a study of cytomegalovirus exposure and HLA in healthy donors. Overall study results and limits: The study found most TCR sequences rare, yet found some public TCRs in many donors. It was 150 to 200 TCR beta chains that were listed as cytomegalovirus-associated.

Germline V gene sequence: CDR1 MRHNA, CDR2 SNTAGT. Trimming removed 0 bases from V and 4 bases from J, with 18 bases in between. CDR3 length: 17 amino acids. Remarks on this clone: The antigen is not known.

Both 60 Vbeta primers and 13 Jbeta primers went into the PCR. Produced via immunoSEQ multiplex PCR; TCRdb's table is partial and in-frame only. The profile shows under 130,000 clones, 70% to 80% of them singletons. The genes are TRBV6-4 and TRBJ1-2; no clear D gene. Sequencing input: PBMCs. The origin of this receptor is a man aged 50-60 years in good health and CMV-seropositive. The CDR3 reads CASSDSSRIRSFYGYTF. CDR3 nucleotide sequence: TGTGCCAGCAGTGACTCATCGAGGATTAGGTCCTTCTATGGCTACACCTTC.